Included here is one T cell receptor beta chain sequence, with context. The germline V gene encodes CDR1 SGHNT and CDR2 YENEEA. The CDR3 loop spans 15 amino acids. The V gene lost 5 bases and the J gene lost 1 base, with 11 bases spanning the gap. These data originate in a study of blood T cell repertoires in COVID-19. Whole-study context: The United States, Italy and Spain provided the acute and convalescent COVID-19 samples.

Some clones are missing from TCRdb's copy, which holds only in-frame ones; the method was immunoSEQ multiplex PCR. The sample holds 60,000 to 75,000 clones; approximately 85% are singletons and the top ten take around 12%. This clonotype originated in a human donor in a cohort sampled during active COVID-19. The V and J genes are TRBV11-3 and TRBJ2-2; tentatively, D is TRBD2 (7 bases). The sequenced sample consisted of peripheral blood. Here the CDR3 reads CASSHRGGNTGELFF. Here the CDR3 DNA reads TGTGCCAGCAGCCATAGGGGGGGGAACACCGGGGAGCTGTTTTTT.